This TCR beta chain was retrieved from a study of blood T cell repertoires in COVID-19. On the study more broadly: The cDNA or gDNA used as material had been derived from T cells, B-cell-depleted T cells, or PBMCs.

Germline lookup yields CDR1 SGHTA and CDR2 FQGNSA. The CDR3 spans 13 residues. TCRdb's table, derived via immunoSEQ multiplex PCR, lists solely in-frame clones and lacks some. The sample lists 350,000 to 450,000 clones, 85% occurring once. This clone was found once. One junction end disagrees with the germline gene, perhaps due to a read error. Input material: peripheral blood. J is TRBJ2-7 and V is TRBV7-2; maybe TRBD1 (5 bases). This receptor was taken from a woman younger than 30 with acute or convalescent COVID-19. This CDR3 reads CASSIQVSCEQYF. The CDR3 nucleotides read TGTGCCAGCAGCATACAGGTTTCCTGCGAGCAGTACTTC.